The rows below give T cell receptor beta chains drawn from one sample of a study of brain T cells in children with intractable seizures. Method: immunoSEQ multiplex PCR; TCRdb's copy keeps in-frame clones and lacks some. The table shows about 350,000 clones, with 93% occurring only once. The starting material was peripheral blood, obtained roughly 5 months after surgery. These receptor sequences come from a boy under two years old with tuberous sclerosis and intractable seizures. Both conserved end residues are part of each CDR3. The order of the fields is V gene, D gene, clone size, J gene, CDR3 protein, CDR3 DNA. A D gene is named only where the DNA matches it firmly. Clone size is shown for a subset of rows, as once, few, many or a class of expanded clone.

TRBV28	.	.	TRBJ2-1	CASSLLRQAVSVSQFF	TGTGCCAGCAGTTTATTGAGACAAGCGGTCTCGGTTTCGCAGTTCTTC
TRBV2	.	.	TRBJ2-3	CASSATGLLMADTQYF	TGTGCCAGCAGTGCTACGGGACTCCTTATGGCAGATACGCAGTATTTT
TRBV3-1/TRBV3-2	.	.	TRBJ2-5	CASSVPETGGRETQYF	TGTGCCAGCAGCGTACCAGAGACCGGGGGGCGGGAGACCCAGTACTTC
TRBV27	TRBD2	.	TRBJ2-1	CASSSLAGADNEQFF	TGTGCCAGCAGTTCTCTAGCGGGAGCTGACAATGAGCAGTTCTTC
TRBV5-5	.	.	TRBJ2-3	CASSRKRSSTDTQYF	TGTGCCAGCAGCAGGAAGCGTTCTAGCACAGATACGCAGTATTTT
TRBV30	.	.	TRBJ2-2	CAWRNPSGELFF	TGTGCCTGGCGGAACCCGTCGGGGGAGCTGTTTTTT
TRBV5-1	TRBD1	.	TRBJ1-2	CASSETGGRGYTF	TGCGCCAGCAGCGAAACAGGGGGCCGGGGCTACACCTTC
TRBV20-1	.	.	TRBJ2-1	CSARYNEQFF	TGCAGTGCTCGCTACAATGAGCAGTTCTTC
TRBV30	TRBD1	.	TRBJ1-1	CAWAQGVNTEAFF	TGTGCCTGGGCGCAGGGGGTGAACACTGAAGCTTTCTTT
TRBV6-5	TRBD2	.	TRBJ2-7	CASSKSTSGNYEQYF	TGTGCCAGCAGTAAATCGACTAGCGGGAATTACGAGCAGTACTTC
TRBV5-4	TRBD1	once	TRBJ2-1	CASSQGTGGFNEQFF	TGTGCCAGCAGCCAAGGGACAGGGGGCTTCAATGAGCAGTTCTTC
TRBV7-2	TRBD1	.	TRBJ2-3	CASSSGDRGHADTQYF	TGTGCCAGCAGCTCGGGGGACAGGGGGCATGCAGATACGCAGTATTTT
TRBV30	TRBD1	.	TRBJ2-7	CAWSVGTGAYEQYF	TGTGCCTGGAGTGTTGGGACAGGGGCCTACGAGCAGTACTTC
TRBV19	.	.	TRBJ2-7	CASSRLPGSKRAYEQYF	TGTGCCAGTAGTAGATTGCCGGGGTCCAAGCGGGCCTACGAGCAGTACTTC
TRBV2	.	.	TRBJ1-2	CASSERQVNFYTF	TGTGCCAGCAGTGAAAGGCAGGTGAACTTCTACACCTTC
TRBV5-6	.	.	TRBJ1-2	CASSPTAKHGYTF	TGTGCCAGCAGCCCTACAGCGAAACATGGCTACACCTTC
TRBV6-4	.	.	TRBJ1-1	CASSDEIGREAFF	TGTGCCAGCAGTGACGAGATTGGGAGGGAAGCTTTCTTT
TRBV11-2	.	.	TRBJ1-2	CASSSTVRDRYGYTF	TGTGCCAGCAGCTCGACCGTCAGGGACCGCTATGGCTACACCTTC
TRBV30	TRBD1	.	TRBJ2-7	CAWRGTATPGQYF	TGTGCCTGGAGGGGGACAGCCACCCCGGGGCAGTACTTC
TRBV6-1	.	.	TRBJ1-2	CASSEGRGGSYGYTF	TGTGCCAGCAGTGAAGGAAGGGGGGGCAGCTATGGCTACACCTTC
TRBV6-5	.	.	TRBJ1-4	CASARGKDNEKLFF	TGTGCCAGCGCGCGGGGGAAGGATAATGAAAAACTGTTTTTT
TRBV11-3	.	.	TRBJ2-2	CASSQSMGGPNTGELFF	TGTGCCAGCAGCCAAAGCATGGGGGGTCCAAACACCGGGGAGCTGTTTTTT
TRBV9	.	.	TRBJ1-3	CASSVTPVGNGNTIYF	TGTGCCAGCAGCGTGACGCCGGTAGGCAATGGAAACACCATATATTTT
TRBV30	.	.	TRBJ1-1	CAWSGGRVQAEAFF	TGTGCCTGGAGCGGGGGGAGAGTTCAGGCTGAAGCTTTCTTT
TRBV4-1	TRBD1	.	TRBJ2-7	CASSQLRDSYEQYF	TGCGCCAGCAGCCAACTAAGGGACAGCTACGAGCAGTACTTC
TRBV10-1	TRBD1	.	TRBJ2-5	CASSGNRGLETQYF	TGCGCCAGCAGTGGTAACAGGGGGCTAGAGACCCAGTACTTC
TRBV5-8	.	.	TRBJ1-1	CASSPDVSGLRNTEAFF	TGTGCCAGCAGCCCAGACGTATCGGGGCTTCGGAACACTGAAGCTTTCTTT
TRBV5-1	.	.	TRBJ2-5	CASISQHMGETQYF	TGCGCCAGCATTAGTCAGCACATGGGAGAGACCCAGTACTTC
TRBV19	TRBD1	.	TRBJ1-5	CASSLDGYRGGQPQHF	TGTGCCAGTAGTCTGGACGGTTACAGGGGTGGTCAGCCCCAGCATTTT
TRBV11-3	.	.	TRBJ2-7	CASSLDSDSGRYF	TGTGCCAGCAGCTTAGACTCGGACAGCGGAAGGTACTTC
TRBV10-3	.	.	TRBJ1-2	CAISGGRDPRGYTF	TGTGCCATCAGCGGGGGCCGGGACCCTAGGGGCTACACCTTC
TRBV5-4	.	.	TRBJ1-2	CASSLGVSGYTF	TGTGCCAGCAGCTTAGGGGTCTCTGGCTACACCTTC
TRBV9	.	.	TRBJ1-2	CASSFTGLYGYTF	TGTGCCAGCAGCTTTACGGGCCTCTATGGCTACACCTTC
TRBV9	TRBD1	.	TRBJ2-4	CASSARTGPDIQYF	TGTGCCAGCAGCGCCAGGACAGGGCCGGACATTCAGTACTTC
TRBV4-1	.	.	TRBJ1-5	CASSQDRAQPQHF	TGCGCCAGCAGCCAAGATCGGGCCCAGCCCCAGCATTTT
TRBV27	TRBD1	.	TRBJ1-4	CASSPKTGGEKLFF	TGTGCCAGCAGTCCAAAGACAGGGGGTGAAAAACTGTTTTTT
TRBV7-8	.	.	TRBJ2-3	CASSRTRNFLRDTQYF	TGTGCCAGCAGCCGGACCCGAAACTTCCTGAGAGATACGCAGTATTTT
TRBV4-1	.	.	TRBJ1-2	CASSQGGREGYTF	TGCGCCAGCAGCCAAGGGGGTAGGGAGGGCTACACCTTC
TRBV14	.	.	TRBJ1-1	CASSQVQGIRAFF	TGTGCCAGCAGCCAAGTACAGGGTATTCGGGCTTTCTTT
TRBV5-5	TRBD2	.	TRBJ2-3	CASSLSPGLAGRRDTQYF	TGTGCCAGCAGCTTGTCTCCGGGACTAGCGGGAAGGCGGGATACGCAGTATTTT
TRBV24-1	.	.	TRBJ1-2	CATSDHSYGYTF	TGTGCCACCAGTGATCACAGCTATGGCTACACCTTC
TRBV30	.	once	TRBJ2-7	CACTPPLAGAYEQYF	TGTGCCTGTACCCCCCCGCTGGCAGGAGCCTACGAGCAGTACTTC
TRBV3-1/TRBV3-2	.	.	TRBJ2-7	CASSQEREQYF	TGTGCCAGCAGCCAAGAGCGTGAGCAGTACTTC